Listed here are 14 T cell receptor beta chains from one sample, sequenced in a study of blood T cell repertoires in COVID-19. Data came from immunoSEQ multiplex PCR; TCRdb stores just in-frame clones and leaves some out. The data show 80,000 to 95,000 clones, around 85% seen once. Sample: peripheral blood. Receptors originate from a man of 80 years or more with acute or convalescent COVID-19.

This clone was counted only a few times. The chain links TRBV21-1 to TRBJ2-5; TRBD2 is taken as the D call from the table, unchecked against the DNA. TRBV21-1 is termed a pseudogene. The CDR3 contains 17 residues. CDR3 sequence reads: CASSPHRDRGCQETQYF. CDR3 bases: TGTGCCAGCAGCCCTCACCGGGACCGGGGGTGCCAAGAGACCCAGTACTTC.

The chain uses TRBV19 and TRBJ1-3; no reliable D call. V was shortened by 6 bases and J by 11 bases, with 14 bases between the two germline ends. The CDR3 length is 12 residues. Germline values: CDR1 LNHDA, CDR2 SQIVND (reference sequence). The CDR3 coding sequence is TGTGCCAGTAGCTCTGGAGGAGTCGCCATATATTTT. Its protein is CASSSGGVAIYF.

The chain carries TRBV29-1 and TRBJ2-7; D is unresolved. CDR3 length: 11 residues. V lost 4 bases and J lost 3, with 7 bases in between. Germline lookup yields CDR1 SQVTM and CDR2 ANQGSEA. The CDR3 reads CSVVSGYEQYF. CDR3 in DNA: TGCAGCGTTGTTTCGGGCTACGAGCAGTACTTC.

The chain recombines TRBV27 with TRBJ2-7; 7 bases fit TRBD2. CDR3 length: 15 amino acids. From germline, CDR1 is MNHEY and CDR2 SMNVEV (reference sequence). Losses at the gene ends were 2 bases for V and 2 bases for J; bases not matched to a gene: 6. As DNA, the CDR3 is TGTGCCAGCAGTTTACTCTCCGCGGGGGCCTACGAGCAGTACTTC. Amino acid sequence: CASSLLSAGAYEQYF.

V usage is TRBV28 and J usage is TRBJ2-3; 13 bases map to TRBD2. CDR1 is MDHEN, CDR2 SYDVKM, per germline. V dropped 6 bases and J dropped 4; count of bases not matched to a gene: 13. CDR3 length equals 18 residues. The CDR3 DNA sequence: TGTGCCAGCAGCCGCGAGACCGGGACTAGCGGGATATCAGATACGCAGTATTTT. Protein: CASSRETGTSGISDTQYF. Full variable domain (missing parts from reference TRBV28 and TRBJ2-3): DVKVTQSSRYLVKRTGEKVFLECVQDMDHENMFWYRQDPGLGLRLIYFSYDVKMKEKGDIPEGYSVSREKKERFSLILESASTNQTSMYLCASSRETGTSGISDTQYFGPGTRLTVL.

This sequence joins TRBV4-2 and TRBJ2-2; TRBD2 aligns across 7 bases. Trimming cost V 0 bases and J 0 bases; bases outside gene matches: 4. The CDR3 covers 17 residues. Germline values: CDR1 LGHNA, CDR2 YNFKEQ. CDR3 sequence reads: CASSQDLLAANTGELFF. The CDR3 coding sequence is TGTGCCAGCAGCCAAGATCTTCTAGCGGCGAACACCGGGGAGCTGTTTTTT.

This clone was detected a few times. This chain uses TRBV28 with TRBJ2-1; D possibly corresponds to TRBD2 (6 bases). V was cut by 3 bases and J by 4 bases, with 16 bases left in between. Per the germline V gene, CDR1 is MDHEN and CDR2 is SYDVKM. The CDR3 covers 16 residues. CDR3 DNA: TGTGCCAGCAGTTTTCCCGGGGGTTCGGGATACAATGAGCAGTTCTTC. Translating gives CASSFPGGSGYNEQFF.

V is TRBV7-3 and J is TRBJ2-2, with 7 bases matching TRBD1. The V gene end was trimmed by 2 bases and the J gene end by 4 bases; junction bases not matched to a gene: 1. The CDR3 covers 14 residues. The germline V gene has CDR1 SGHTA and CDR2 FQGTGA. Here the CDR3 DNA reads TGTGCCAGCAGCTTAGGACAGGTCACCGGGGAGCTGTTTTTT. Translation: CASSLGQVTGELFF.

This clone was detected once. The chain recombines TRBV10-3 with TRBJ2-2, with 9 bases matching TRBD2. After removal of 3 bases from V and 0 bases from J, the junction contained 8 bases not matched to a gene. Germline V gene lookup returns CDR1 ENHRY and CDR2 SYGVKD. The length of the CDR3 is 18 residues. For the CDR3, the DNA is TGTGCCATCAGTGATGGTCGTGGCGGGAGGGCGAACACCGGGGAGCTGTTTTTT. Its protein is CAISDGRGGRANTGELFF.

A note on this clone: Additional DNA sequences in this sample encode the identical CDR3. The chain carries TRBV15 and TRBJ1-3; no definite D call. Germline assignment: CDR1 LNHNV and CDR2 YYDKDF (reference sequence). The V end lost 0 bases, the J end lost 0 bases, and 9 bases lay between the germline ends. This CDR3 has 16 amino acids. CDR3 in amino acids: CATSRDRRVSGNTIYF. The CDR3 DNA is TGTGCCACCAGCAGAGATAGGAGGGTCTCTGGAAACACCATATATTTT. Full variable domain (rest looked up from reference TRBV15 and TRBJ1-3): DAMVIQNPRYQVTQFGKPVTLSCSQTLNHNVMYWYQQKSSQAPKLLFHYYDKDFNNEADTPDNFQSRRPNTSFCFLDIRSPGLGDTAMYLCATSRDRRVSGNTIYFGEGSWLTVV.

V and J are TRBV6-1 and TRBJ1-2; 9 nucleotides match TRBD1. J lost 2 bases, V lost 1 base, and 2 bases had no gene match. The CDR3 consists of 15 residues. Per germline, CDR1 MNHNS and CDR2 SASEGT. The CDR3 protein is CASSEGGQGNYGYTF. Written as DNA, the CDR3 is TGTGCCAGCAGTGAAGGTGGACAGGGGAACTATGGCTACACCTTC.

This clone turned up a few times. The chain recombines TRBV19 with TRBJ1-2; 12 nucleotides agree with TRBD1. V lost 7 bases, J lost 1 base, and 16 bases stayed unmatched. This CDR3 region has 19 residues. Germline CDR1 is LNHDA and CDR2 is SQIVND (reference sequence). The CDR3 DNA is TGTGCCAGTACCCCCTCCCCGGGACAGGGGGCAGGCGGTAACTATGGCTACACCTTC. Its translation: CASTPSPGQGAGGNYGYTF.

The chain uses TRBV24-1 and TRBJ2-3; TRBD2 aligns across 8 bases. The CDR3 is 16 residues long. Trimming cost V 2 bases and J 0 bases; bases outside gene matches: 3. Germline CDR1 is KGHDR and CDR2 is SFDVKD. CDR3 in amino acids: CATSDSLAESTDTQYF. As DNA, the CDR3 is TGTGCCACCAGTGATTCACTAGCGGAAAGCACAGATACGCAGTATTTT.

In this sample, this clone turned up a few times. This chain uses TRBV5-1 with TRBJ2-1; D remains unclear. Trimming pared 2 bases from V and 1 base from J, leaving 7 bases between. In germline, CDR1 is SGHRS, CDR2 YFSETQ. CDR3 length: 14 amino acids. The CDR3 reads CASSFDSSYNEQFF. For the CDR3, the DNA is TGCGCCAGCAGCTTCGACTCATCCTACAATGAGCAGTTCTTC.